The 20 T cell receptor beta chains given below trace back to one sample, sequenced in a study of blood T cell repertoires in COVID-19. The table came from immunoSEQ multiplex PCR; TCRdb's copy has only in-frame clones and leaves some out. The data hold some 180,000 clones, with around 76% observed a single time. Source material: peripheral blood. The receptors shown here come from an older woman with COVID-19, enrolled during active disease.

The genes are TRBV5-1 and TRBJ2-2, with TRBD1 as a possible D gene (7 bases). The CDR3 length is 15 residues. Trimming left V 1 base short and J 3 bases short, with 10 bases between. CDR1 is SGHRS and CDR2 is YFSETQ in the germline V gene. The CDR3 protein is CASSLPGGYTGELFF. As DNA, the CDR3 is TGCGCCAGCAGCTTGCCAGGGGGGTACACCGGGGAGCTGTTTTTT.

The genes are TRBV4-3 and TRBJ2-3, with D possibly TRBD1 on 7 matching bases. Trimming removed 0 bases from V and 3 bases from J, with 13 bases in between. The germline CDR1 and CDR2 sequences are LGHNA and YSLEER. This CDR3 is 16 amino acids long. The CDR3 region has the DNA TGCGCCAGCAGCCAAGATGGAGGGACAGTTACAGATACGCAGTATTTT. Translating gives CASSQDGGTVTDTQYF.

This chain links TRBV7-9 with TRBJ2-5, with D uncertain. The CDR3 has 14 residues. The V and J ends lost 0 bases and 5 bases respectively, with 10 bases between them. Germline values: CDR1 SEHNR, CDR2 FQNEAQ (reference sequence). CDR3 DNA: TGTGCCAGCAGCTTAGCGCTGGCAGTTGAGACCCAGTACTTC. It specifies CASSLALAVETQYF.

This clone appeared a single time. The chain carries TRBV29-1 and TRBJ1-1; D is perhaps TRBD1 (5 bases). Trimming stripped 3 bases from V and 0 bases from J, with 8 bases between. CDR1 is SQVTM and CDR2 is ANQGSEA in the germline V gene. The length of the CDR3 is 13 residues. CDR3 protein: CSVEAGMNTEAFF. Written as DNA, the CDR3 is TGCAGCGTTGAGGCAGGGATGAACACTGAAGCTTTCTTT.

The rearrangement joins TRBV5-1 to TRBJ1-1; D perhaps matches TRBD1 (6 bases). Trimming removed 6 bases at V and 0 bases at J, with 15 bases between. The CDR3 loop spans 15 amino acids. Germline values: CDR1 SGHRS, CDR2 YFSETQ. CDR3: CASTPSGTLNTEAFF. The CDR3 DNA sequence: TGCGCCAGCACCCCTTCCGGGACACTGAACACTGAAGCTTTCTTT.

The genes are TRBV5-5 and TRBJ2-7, with 9 bases aligning to TRBD2. The V segment lost 5 bases and the J segment 3 bases; nucleotides outside the gene matches: 9. This CDR3 spans 15 amino acids. The germline V gene encodes CDR1 SGHKS and CDR2 YYEKEE (reference sequence). The CDR3 DNA follows: TGTGCCAGCAGTTCACAGGGGACTAGCCTCTACGAGCAGTACTTC. Encoded protein: CASSSQGTSLYEQYF.

The table lists this clone with a count of one. The chain recombines TRBV4-2 with TRBJ2-2; D perhaps matches TRBD2 (6 bases). CDR3 length: 15 residues. The germline gives CDR1 LGHNA, CDR2 YNFKEQ. V was trimmed by 1 base and J by 5 bases, leaving 11 bases between them. The CDR3 sequence: CASSQGPGVTGELFF. The CDR3 coding sequence is TGTGCCAGCAGCCAAGGTCCGGGAGTAACCGGGGAGCTGTTTTTT.

The rearrangement links TRBV7-3 to TRBJ2-2; D perhaps matches TRBD2 (5 bases). In germline, CDR1 is SGHTA, CDR2 FQGTGA. The CDR3 consists of 13 residues. V was pared by 1 base and J by 9 bases, with 9 bases between. The CDR3 region is CASSLRGSRELFF. CDR3 coding DNA: TGTGCCAGCAGCTTAAGAGGGTCCCGGGAGCTGTTTTTT. The complete variable domain, with remaining parts taken from reference TRBV7-3 and TRBJ2-2, reads GAGVSQTPSNKVTEKGKYVELRCDPISGHTALYWYRQSLGQGPEFLIYFQGTGAADDSGLPNDRFFAVRPEGSVSTLKIQRTERGDSAVYLCASSLRGSRELFFGEGSRLTVL.

The chain joins TRBV27 to TRBJ1-4, with TRBD1 identical over 8 bases. This CDR3 contains 14 residues. CDR1 is MNHEY, CDR2 SMNVEV, per germline (reference sequence). Germline trimming cut 6 bases from V and 6 bases from J; bases unmatched to any gene: 6. This CDR3 is CASSYRGRDEKLFF. The CDR3 DNA follows: TGTGCCAGCAGCTACAGGGGGAGAGATGAAAAACTGTTTTTT.

The V and J genes are TRBV28 and TRBJ2-7, with TRBD2 matching 9 bases. This CDR3 contains 17 residues. Germline CDR1 and CDR2: MDHEN and SYDVKM. Unmatched junction bases numbered 9, after V lost 3 bases and J lost 0 bases. CDR3 in amino acids: CASSFPTTSGPSYEQYF. For the CDR3, the DNA is TGTGCCAGCAGTTTTCCCACGACTAGCGGACCCTCCTACGAGCAGTACTTC.

The rearrangement joins TRBV2 to TRBJ2-3; D gene unclear. In germline, CDR1 is SNHLY, CDR2 FYNNEI. This CDR3 has 14 amino acids. The germline V and J ends were trimmed by 0 bases and 4 bases, with 8 bases remaining between them. The CDR3 spells CASSEARLADTQYF. In DNA form, the CDR3 reads TGTGCCAGCAGTGAAGCGAGACTTGCAGATACGCAGTATTTT. Full variable domain (remainder filled in from reference TRBV2 and TRBJ2-3): EPEVTQTPSHQVTQMGQEVILRCVPISNHLYFYWYRQILGQKVEFLVSFYNNEISEKSEIFDDQFSVERPDGSNFTLKIRSTKLEDSAMYFCASSEARLADTQYFGPGTRLTVL.

V gene TRBV6-1 combines with J gene TRBJ2-3, with D perhaps matching TRBD2 (5 bases). The germline CDR1 and CDR2 sequences are MNHNS and SASEGT. V lost 2 bases and J 3 bases, leaving 9 bases between the germline ends. This CDR3 contains 14 residues. CDR3: CASSEQRHTDTQYF. The CDR3 nucleotides are TGTGCCAGCAGTGAACAGCGGCATACAGATACGCAGTATTTT.

The chain combines TRBV10-1 with TRBJ1-5; tentative D call: TRBD1 (6 bases). The CDR3 is 15 residues long. The V gene's germline CDR1 is WNHNN and CDR2 SYGVQD (reference sequence). V gave up 8 bases and J gave up 3 bases, with 17 bases separating them. CDR3 loop: CASGDYRDFNQPQHF. The CDR3 nucleotides are TGCGCCAGCGGAGACTACAGGGATTTCAATCAGCCCCAGCATTTT.

V usage is TRBV19 and J usage is TRBJ1-2; possible D gene TRBD1, 5 bases. V lost 4 bases and J 3 bases, leaving 12 bases between the germline ends. Germline loops: CDR1 LNHDA, CDR2 SQIVND (reference sequence). The CDR3 covers 14 residues. The CDR3 nucleotides read TGTGCCAGTAGTAACGGGGGAGGGGACTATGGCTACACCTTC. This gives the protein CASSNGGGDYGYTF. The whole variable domain, remainder taken from reference TRBV19 and TRBJ1-2, is DGGITQSPKYLFRKEGQNVTLSCEQNLNHDAMYWYRQDPGQGLRLIYYSQIVNDFQKGDIAEGYSVSREKKESFPLTVTSAQKNPTAFYLCASSNGGGDYGYTFGSGTRLTVV.

The chain combines TRBV11-1 with TRBJ2-1, with 11 bases lining up with TRBD1. The ends lost 5 bases at V and 5 bases at J; junction bases unmatched: 5. Germline CDR1 SGHAT, CDR2 FQDESV (reference sequence). This CDR3 spans 15 amino acids. The CDR3 DNA sequence: TGTGCCAGCAGCCCCGGACAGGGGGCTCACAATGAGCAGTTCTTC. Translation gives CASSPGQGAHNEQFF.

The chain links TRBV24-1 to TRBJ1-5; 7 positions agree with TRBD1. Germline V gene sequence: CDR1 KGHDR, CDR2 SFDVKD. The V segment lost 4 bases and the J segment 5 bases; nucleotides outside the gene matches: 4. The CDR3 is 14 residues long. The CDR3 DNA sequence: TGTGCCACCAGTGACAATGACAGGGATCAGCCCCAGCATTTT. This gives the protein CATSDNDRDQPQHF.

V gene TRBV5-4 combines with J gene TRBJ2-1; TRBD1 aligns across 9 bases. This CDR3 is 16 amino acids long. Germline CDR1 and CDR2: SGHNT and YYREEE (reference sequence). The V gene end was trimmed by 6 bases and the J gene end by 5 bases; junction bases not matched to a gene: 12. The CDR3 region is CASTPQGDRENNEQFF. As DNA, the CDR3 is TGTGCCAGCACCCCTCAAGGGGACAGGGAAAACAATGAGCAGTTCTTC.

This clone showed up just once. V usage is TRBV19 and J usage is TRBJ2-5, with a weak D call TRBD1 (6 bases). The CDR3 length is 14 residues. Trimming pared 6 bases from V and 0 bases from J, leaving 11 bases between. Germline CDR1 is LNHDA and CDR2 is SQIVND (reference sequence). The CDR3 region has the DNA TGTGCCAGTAGCGGACAGTGGTACCAAGAGACCCAGTACTTC. Its translation is CASSGQWYQETQYF.

CDR3 DNA: TGCGCCAGCAGCCAAGAGCGAGCGGGGATAGCCTACGAGCAGTACTTC. Translation gives CASSQERAGIAYEQYF. The chain has TRBV4-1 and TRBJ2-7; TRBD2 matches 7 bases. Losses at the gene ends were 0 bases for V and 2 bases for J; bases not matched to a gene: 7. Germline CDR1 MGHRA, CDR2 YSYEKL. CDR3 length: 16 residues.

The rearrangement joins TRBV4-2 to TRBJ2-6, with D perhaps TRBD2 (6 bases). Deletions cut 0 bases from V and 2 bases from J, with 23 bases between. This CDR3 has 21 residues. Per germline, CDR1 LGHNA and CDR2 YNFKEQ. The CDR3 DNA sequence: TGTGCCAGCAGCCAAGATACGTTTGCGGGGAGGTTAGGGACTGGGGCCAACGTCCTGACTTTC. Protein product: CASSQDTFAGRLGTGANVLTF.